The clone carrying this T cell receptor beta chain has a count of ten or more. Its antigen is currently unknown. This CDR3 spans 14 amino acids. Per germline, CDR1 SGHRS and CDR2 YFSETQ. V was pared by 0 bases and J by 3 bases, with 3 bases of the junction left unmatched. The authors made cDNA by 5'RACE with 10-nucleotide random UMIs. TCRdb re-analysed the 5' RACE reads in MiXCR, keeping a single row per CDR3 protein. The sample lists more than 50,000 distinct CDR3 sequences, 3.5% to 5% occurring once. This entry belongs to a study of neurological immune-mediated disorders. Study-level results: One related-CDR3 cluster, identified by phylogenetic grouping, held the repertoires of 18 of 34 multiple sclerosis patients and was a possible signature. HTLV-1-associated myelopathy had the most TCR clonal expansion, while multiple sclerosis had the least, a level that fell below healthy controls.

Preparation of the unsorted libraries drew on 2 million PBMCs stored at -80 C. V and J are TRBV5-1 and TRBJ2-7; 7 bases are a match to TRBD1. The sequence was obtained from a man in his thirties or forties with multiple sclerosis. The specimen was PBMCs. The CDR3 DNA reads as TGCGCCAGCAGCTTGGAGGGGGCCGTCTACGAGCAGTACTTC. Protein: CASSLEGAVYEQYF. Supplemented by reference TRBV5-1 and TRBJ2-7, the full variable domain reads KAGVTQTPRYLIKTRGQQVTLSCSPISGHRSVSWYQQTPGQGLQFLFEYFSETQRNKGNFPGRFSGRQFSNSRSEMNVSTLELGDSALYLCASSLEGAVYEQYFGPGTRLTVT.